The sequence of this T cell receptor (beta chain) was determined in a study of shared clonotypes between healthy human individuals. The sample holds one count of this clone. Using immunoSEQ multiplex PCR, the repertoire was profiled, and TCRdb retains in-frame clones only, with some absent. The table records hundreds of thousands of clones, about 96% of them present only once. This CDR3 has 16 amino acids. Trimming left V 3 bases short and J 0 bases short, with 12 bases between. The germline gives CDR1 MGHRA, CDR2 YSYEKL. The rearrangement links TRBV4-1 to TRBJ2-4; D is unresolved. The receptor was derived from a man under 40 in good health. The sample was memory CD8+ T cells sorted from blood. The subset: CD45RO+ cells pooled with CCR7-negative TemRA cells. DNA for the CDR3: TGCGCCAGCAGCCATTATATTGTTCTAGCCAAAAACATTCAGTACTTC. This encodes CASSHYIVLAKNIQYF.